Listed below are T cell receptor beta chains from one sample, sequenced in a study of shared clonotypes between healthy human individuals. Only in-frame clones appear in the TCRdb table, and some are missing; sequencing was by immunoSEQ multiplex PCR. The repertoire includes 950,000 to 1,100,000 clones, more than 75% of them detected once, and 0.5% to 0.65% sits in the top ten. Specimen: memory CD4+ T cells from PBMCs. Receptor source: a man aged 18 to 30 in good health. Some clones in this sample may be carry-over from other donors' samples. The CDR3 runs from the conserved cysteine through the conserved F or W. The D gene is left open where the match is weak. The size entry is marked missing in some rows and otherwise reads once, few, many or a size class.

j_gene: TRBJ1-3
v_gene: TRBV18
d_gene: .
abundance: once
CDR3nt: TGTGCCAGCTCACCCCAGGGGCCCGGAAACACCATATATTTT
CDR3aa: CASSPQGPGNTIYF

j_gene: TRBJ1-5
v_gene: TRBV15
d_gene: .
abundance: .
CDR3nt: TGTGCCACCAGCAGTGACTTTTCTCAGCCCCAGCATTTT
CDR3aa: CATSSDFSQPQHF

j_gene: TRBJ2-7
v_gene: TRBV5-6
d_gene: TRBD2
abundance: .
CDR3nt: TGTGCCAGCAGCTTAACTAGCGGGAGGACCCTGGTCAATTCCTACGAGCAGTACTTC
CDR3aa: CASSLTSGRTLVNSYEQYF

j_gene: TRBJ1-1
v_gene: TRBV4-2
d_gene: .
abundance: .
CDR3nt: TGTGCCAGCAGCCAAATCGGTGGGGGAACTGAAGCTTTCTTT
CDR3aa: CASSQIGGGTEAFF

j_gene: TRBJ2-1
v_gene: TRBV6-5
d_gene: TRBD2
abundance: many
CDR3nt: TGTGCCAGCAGCCGTCCTAGCGGGAGGGACAATGAGCAGTTCTTC
CDR3aa: CASSRPSGRDNEQFF

j_gene: TRBJ2-1
v_gene: TRBV7-3
d_gene: .
abundance: .
CDR3nt: TGTGCCAGCAGCTCCAACAACAATGAGCAGTTCTTC
CDR3aa: CASSSNNNEQFF

j_gene: TRBJ2-1
v_gene: TRBV7-7
d_gene: .
abundance: .
CDR3nt: TGTGCCAGCAGCCACAATTGGGGGAATGAGCAGTTCTTC
CDR3aa: CASSHNWGNEQFF

j_gene: TRBJ2-7
v_gene: TRBV7-2
d_gene: TRBD1
abundance: .
CDR3nt: TGTGCCAGCAGCTCTGGACAGGGTTCCTACGAGCAGTACTTC
CDR3aa: CASSSGQGSYEQYF

j_gene: TRBJ1-1
v_gene: TRBV27
d_gene: .
abundance: once
CDR3nt: TGTGCCAGCAGTAGGCCAGGGCTGAACACTGAAGCTTTCTTT
CDR3aa: CASSRPGLNTEAFF

j_gene: TRBJ1-1
v_gene: TRBV2
d_gene: TRBD1
abundance: .
CDR3nt: TGTGCCAGCAGTTCCGACAGGGGTAAAGCTTTCTTT
CDR3aa: CASSSDRGKAFF

j_gene: TRBJ2-1
v_gene: TRBV7-9
d_gene: TRBD2
abundance: .
CDR3nt: TGTGCCAGCAGCTTAGAGGTAGCGGGCCCCCACAATGAGCAGTTCTTC
CDR3aa: CASSLEVAGPHNEQFF

j_gene: TRBJ1-2
v_gene: TRBV28
d_gene: TRBD1
abundance: .
CDR3nt: TGTGCCAGCAGTCGACAGGGGGCGGGAGGCTACACCTTC
CDR3aa: CASSRQGAGGYTF

j_gene: TRBJ1-1
v_gene: TRBV11-3
d_gene: .
abundance: .
CDR3nt: TGTGCCAGCAGCTTAGGGAACAGGGCGGTCGAACAAGCTTTCTTT
CDR3aa: CASSLGNRAVEQAFF

j_gene: TRBJ2-7
v_gene: TRBV5-1
d_gene: TRBD2
abundance: .
CDR3nt: TGCGCCAGCAGCGTAGGGACTAGCGGGCTTTCCTACGAGCAGTACTTC
CDR3aa: CASSVGTSGLSYEQYF

j_gene: TRBJ2-1
v_gene: TRBV5-6
d_gene: .
abundance: .
CDR3nt: TGTGCCACCCACCCAAGTTTCTCATCCAATGAGCAGTTCTTC
CDR3aa: CATHPSFSSNEQFF

j_gene: TRBJ1-6
v_gene: TRBV30
d_gene: .
abundance: .
CDR3nt: TGTGCCTGGGGGCTTCTCTATAATTCACCCCTCCACTTT
CDR3aa: CAWGLLYNSPLHF

j_gene: TRBJ1-5
v_gene: TRBV6-6
d_gene: .
abundance: .
CDR3nt: TGTGCCAGCAGTCCCCAGCCCAAGATTCAGCCCCAGCATTTT
CDR3aa: CASSPQPKIQPQHF

j_gene: TRBJ2-5
v_gene: TRBV11-2
d_gene: .
abundance: .
CDR3nt: TGTGCCAGCAGCCCGGGGAGCGAGACCCAGTACTTC
CDR3aa: CASSPGSETQYF

j_gene: TRBJ2-7
v_gene: TRBV30
d_gene: TRBD1
abundance: .
CDR3nt: TGTGCCTGGATCCCCTTATCCGGGACAGGGTCCTACGAGCAGTACTTC
CDR3aa: CAWIPLSGTGSYEQYF

j_gene: TRBJ2-2
v_gene: TRBV5-1
d_gene: .
abundance: .
CDR3nt: TGCGCCAGCAGCTCTCTCGGCCCCGGGGAGCTGTTTTTT
CDR3aa: CASSSLGPGELFF

j_gene: TRBJ2-2
v_gene: TRBV5-1
d_gene: .
abundance: few
CDR3nt: TGCGCCAGCAGCTCCTCGGGGGACACCGGGGAGCTGTTTTTT
CDR3aa: CASSSSGDTGELFF

j_gene: TRBJ1-2
v_gene: TRBV29-1
d_gene: TRBD1
abundance: .
CDR3nt: TGCAGCGTTGAAGTTGGGACAGACTATGGCTACACCTTC
CDR3aa: CSVEVGTDYGYTF

j_gene: TRBJ2-5
v_gene: TRBV30
d_gene: .
abundance: .
CDR3nt: TGTGCCTGGAGTAAGCCCCACCAGACCCAGTACTTC
CDR3aa: CAWSKPHQTQYF

j_gene: TRBJ1-2
v_gene: TRBV29-1
d_gene: .
abundance: few
CDR3nt: TGCAGCGTTGAACTCAGGGACCTCGGGGGCTACACCTTC
CDR3aa: CSVELRDLGGYTF

j_gene: TRBJ1-1
v_gene: TRBV7-9
d_gene: .
abundance: .
CDR3nt: TGTGCCAGCAGCTTAGTTAACGGGCACTCCGCTTTCTTT
CDR3aa: CASSLVNGHSAFF

j_gene: TRBJ2-7
v_gene: TRBV5-3
d_gene: .
abundance: .
CDR3nt: TGTGCCAGAAGCGTCACCTACGAGCAGTACTTC
CDR3aa: CARSVTYEQYF

j_gene: TRBJ2-1
v_gene: TRBV5-1
d_gene: .
abundance: .
CDR3nt: TGCGCCAGCAGCCGCCTGGGGACGGGAAAGCAGTTCTTC
CDR3aa: CASSRLGTGKQFF

j_gene: TRBJ1-4
v_gene: TRBV10-3
d_gene: .
abundance: .
CDR3nt: TGTGCCATCAGTCGGACAGCAGAAAATGAAAAACTGTTTTTT
CDR3aa: CAISRTAENEKLFF

j_gene: TRBJ1-2
v_gene: TRBV9
d_gene: .
abundance: few
CDR3nt: TGTGCCAGCAGCAAAAAAAACGGTGGGCGAGACTATGGCTACACCTTC
CDR3aa: CASSKKNGGRDYGYTF

j_gene: TRBJ1-4
v_gene: TRBV6-1
d_gene: .
abundance: .
CDR3nt: TGTGCCAGCAGTGTTGGGTACACTAATGAAAAACTGTTTTTT
CDR3aa: CASSVGYTNEKLFF

j_gene: TRBJ2-5
v_gene: TRBV15
d_gene: .
abundance: .
CDR3nt: TGTGCCACCAGCAGAGATGGGATGCGGGATGGAGAGACCCAGTACTTC
CDR3aa: CATSRDGMRDGETQYF

j_gene: TRBJ1-1
v_gene: TRBV30
d_gene: .
abundance: many
CDR3nt: TGTGCCTGGTCCCGGACAGCTGGGACTGAAGCTTTCTTT
CDR3aa: CAWSRTAGTEAFF

j_gene: TRBJ2-1
v_gene: TRBV7-9
d_gene: .
abundance: .
CDR3nt: TGTGCCAGCGGCTCCTACAATGAGCAGTTCTTC
CDR3aa: CASGSYNEQFF

j_gene: TRBJ2-1
v_gene: TRBV30
d_gene: .
abundance: .
CDR3nt: TGTGCCTGGAGGGGTTTTGGGGGACGGACCATCAATGAGCAGTTCTTC
CDR3aa: CAWRGFGGRTINEQFF

j_gene: TRBJ2-1
v_gene: TRBV7-9
d_gene: .
abundance: .
CDR3nt: TGTGCCAGCAGCTTTGTTGCAGTTCGTGAGCAGTTCTTC
CDR3aa: CASSFVAVREQFF

j_gene: TRBJ1-2
v_gene: TRBV14
d_gene: .
abundance: once
CDR3nt: TGTGCCAGCAGCCTGCAGGGACATGGCTACACCTTC
CDR3aa: CASSLQGHGYTF

j_gene: TRBJ1-1
v_gene: TRBV29-1
d_gene: .
abundance: .
CDR3nt: TGCAGCGCCATGGGGGCCCCCACCCGGAACACTGAAGCTTTCTTT
CDR3aa: CSAMGAPTRNTEAFF

j_gene: TRBJ1-1
v_gene: TRBV4-2
d_gene: .
abundance: many
CDR3nt: TGTGCCAGCAGCCCCCCCGGGACGATGAACACTGAAGCTTTCTTT
CDR3aa: CASSPPGTMNTEAFF

j_gene: TRBJ1-4
v_gene: TRBV28
d_gene: TRBD1
abundance: .
CDR3nt: TGTGCCAGCAGTTCCCGGTTAGGGGGCAGTGAAAAACTGTTTTTT
CDR3aa: CASSSRLGGSEKLFF

j_gene: TRBJ1-2
v_gene: TRBV19
d_gene: .
abundance: .
CDR3nt: TGTGCCAGTAACCGACGCGCCCCTCCGGACTATGGCTACACCTTC
CDR3aa: CASNRRAPPDYGYTF

j_gene: TRBJ1-2
v_gene: TRBV21-1
d_gene: .
abundance: .
CDR3nt: TGTGCCAGCAGCGAGGGACAGGGGATTTCCCGTAGTGGCTACACCTTC
CDR3aa: CASSEGQGISRSGYTF

j_gene: TRBJ2-7
v_gene: TRBV7-9
d_gene: TRBD1
abundance: .
CDR3nt: TGTGCCAGCAGCTCCTCAGGGGCAGGGGGCGAGCAGTACTTC
CDR3aa: CASSSSGAGGEQYF

j_gene: TRBJ2-7
v_gene: TRBV7-9
d_gene: TRBD2
abundance: .
CDR3nt: TGTGCCAGCAGCTTAGGGGGGAGGGTTCCCGAGCAGTACTTC
CDR3aa: CASSLGGRVPEQYF

j_gene: TRBJ2-3
v_gene: TRBV5-1
d_gene: .
abundance: few
CDR3nt: TGCGCCAGCAGCTTGGCCCAGACCTCCTACACAGATACGCAGTATTTT
CDR3aa: CASSLAQTSYTDTQYF

j_gene: TRBJ2-1
v_gene: TRBV30
d_gene: .
abundance: many
CDR3nt: TGTGCCTGGAGCGCCACACGGGTGCGGAATGAGCAGTTCTTC
CDR3aa: CAWSATRVRNEQFF

j_gene: TRBJ2-4
v_gene: TRBV6-1
d_gene: TRBD1
abundance: .
CDR3nt: TGTGCCAGCGGAAACAGGGACAGGGCCCACTTC
CDR3aa: CASGNRDRAHF

j_gene: TRBJ2-3
v_gene: TRBV28
d_gene: .
abundance: .
CDR3nt: TGTGCCAGCAGTTCAACGACAGATACGCAGTATTTT
CDR3aa: CASSSTTDTQYF